What follows are 26 T cell receptor beta chains derived from one specimen sequenced in a study of neurological immune-mediated disorders. TCRdb redid the calling of the 5' RACE reads with MiXCR, one entry per CDR3 protein. In the table there are approximately 45,000 distinct CDR3 sequences, more than 9.5% of which are singletons. Sequencing was performed on PBMCs. The receptors were sampled from a female donor in good health.

This clonotype was recorded at least ten times. The CDR3 sequence is CASSLVSSSYEQYF. The DNA for the CDR3 is TGTGCCAGCAGCTTGGTAAGCAGCTCCTACGAGCAGTACTTC. The rearrangement uses TRBV5-6 and TRBJ2-7; D gene ambiguous. The V gene lost 0 bases and the J gene lost 0 bases, with 7 bases spanning the gap. This CDR3 has 14 residues. Germline CDR1 and CDR2: SGHDT and YYEEEE.

There are many counts of this clonotype. CDR3 nucleotides: TGTGCCAGCAGTCAAGAGACAGGGGGGGACTATGGCTACACCTTC. This sequence encodes CASSQETGGDYGYTF. The chain employs TRBV5-5 and TRBJ1-2, with 9 bases matching TRBD1. V was pared by 5 bases and J by 3 bases, with 8 bases of the junction left unmatched. CDR3 length: 15 amino acids. CDR1 and CDR2 from the germline V gene are SGHKS and YYEKEE (reference sequence).

In its sample, this clonotype was seen many times. The rearrangement uses TRBV19 and TRBJ2-5, with 8 bases lining up with TRBD1. The CDR3 has 16 residues. Germline loops: CDR1 LNHDA, CDR2 SQIVND (reference sequence). V was clipped by 3 bases and J by 5 bases; unmatched bases: 11. As DNA, the CDR3 is TGTGCCAGTAGTATGAGGAGGCAGGGGGCTTCGGAGACCCAGTACTTC. As protein: CASSMRRQGASETQYF. Complete variable domain (other parts from reference TRBV19 and TRBJ2-5): DGGITQSPKYLFRKEGQNVTLSCEQNLNHDAMYWYRQDPGQGLRLIYYSQIVNDFQKGDIAEGYSVSREKKESFPLTVTSAQKNPTAFYLCASSMRRQGASETQYFGPGTRLLVL.

This clonotype appeared many times. The CDR3 is CASSSLRDRGNTIYF. The CDR3 bases are TGTGCCAGCAGCTCACTCCGGGACAGAGGAAACACCATATATTTT. J is TRBJ1-3 and V is TRBV5-6; 7 bases align to TRBD1. This CDR3 region has 15 residues. Looked up from germline, CDR1 is SGHDT and CDR2 is YYEEEE. V was clipped by 3 bases and J by 4 bases; unmatched bases: 7. Based on the CDR3 plus reference TRBV5-6 and TRBJ1-3, the full variable domain is DAGVTQSPTHLIKTRGQQVTLRCSPKSGHDTVSWYQQALGQGPQFIFQYYEEEERQRGNFPDRFSGHQFPNYSSELNVNALLLGDSALYLCASSSLRDRGNTIYFGEGSWLTVV.

This clonotype has ten or more counts. The rearrangement joins TRBV28 to TRBJ2-7, with unresolved D. The ends were cut back, 3 bases at V and 1 base at J, with 10 bases in the middle. This CDR3 region has 14 residues. Per the germline V gene, CDR1 is MDHEN and CDR2 is SYDVKM. This CDR3 is CASSFPSRSYEQYF. The CDR3 bases are TGTGCCAGCAGTTTCCCGAGTCGGTCCTACGAGCAGTACTTC.

This clonotype was seen repeatedly, ten times or more. The chain carries TRBV15 and TRBJ1-2; D is unresolved. Germline CDR1 reads LNHNV; CDR2 reads YYDKDF (reference sequence). The CDR3 length is 17 residues. Trimming took off 0 bases at V and 0 bases at J, with 14 bases between the two ends. The CDR3: CATSRDKGRQANYGYTF. The CDR3 DNA reads TGTGCCACCAGCAGAGATAAAGGACGGCAAGCTAACTATGGCTACACCTTC. Full variable domain (outside the CDR3, taken from reference TRBV15 and TRBJ1-2): DAMVIQNPRYQVTQFGKPVTLSCSQTLNHNVMYWYQQKSSQAPKLLFHYYDKDFNNEADTPDNFQSRRPNTSFCFLDIRSPGLGDTAMYLCATSRDKGRQANYGYTFGSGTRLTVV.

The chain combines TRBV29-1 with TRBJ2-5, with no clear D. From germline, CDR1 is SQVTM and CDR2 ANQGSEA. V gave up 2 bases and J gave up 0 bases, with 7 bases separating them. This CDR3 is built from 13 residues. CDR3 bases: TGCAGCGTTGAATCACCACACCAAGAGACCCAGTACTTC. This sequence encodes CSVESPHQETQYF.

This clonotype was seen ten or more times. The chain is built from TRBV20-1 and TRBJ2-5, with D possibly being TRBD1 (9 bases). This CDR3 comprises 14 residues. With 6 bases removed from V and 5 bases from J, the gap between germline ends came to 19 bases. The V gene's germline CDR1 is DFQATT and CDR2 SNEGSKA (reference sequence). The DNA for the CDR3 is TGCAGTGCCCCCCGGGAGGGACAGGGTGAGACCCAGTACTTC. Amino acid sequence: CSAPREGQGETQYF.

This clonotype appeared a single time. The CDR3: CASSFGGGQDTQYF. The CDR3 DNA is TGTGCCAGCAGTTTCGGGGGGGGCCAAGATACGCAGTATTTT. The chain has TRBV12-3 or TRBV12-4 and TRBJ2-3; TRBD2 agrees at 8 bases. The CDR3 consists of 14 residues. V trimming: 3 bases; J trimming: 5 bases; junction bases outside the gene matches: 4.

To note about this clonotype: Germline and junction disagree at one end, which may indicate a read error. The chain uses TRBV2 and TRBJ1-5; D unresolved. Germline V gene lookup returns CDR1 SNHLY and CDR2 FYNNEI. The CDR3 is 13 amino acids. For the CDR3, the DNA is TGTGCCAGCAGTGAAAGAATACATCAGCACCAGCATTTT. It translates to CASSERIHQHQHF. Using reference TRBV2 and TRBJ1-5 for the parts outside the CDR3, the full variable domain is EPEVTQTPSHQVTQMGQEVILRCVPISNHLYFYWYRQILGQKVEFLVSFYNNEISEKSEIFDDQFSVERPDGSNFTLKIRSTKLEDSAMYFCASSERIHQHQHFGDGTRLSIL.

This clonotype has a count of ten or more. The chain uses TRBV3-1 and TRBJ2-4; D is tentatively TRBD1 or TRBD2 (5 bases each). CDR1 and CDR2 (germline): LGHDT, YNNKEL (reference sequence). Between the trimmed V and J ends, which lost 1 base and 7 bases, there was a span of 14 bases. This CDR3 comprises 15 residues. CDR3 DNA: TGTGCCAGCAGCCAAGCCCAGGGAGAGGCGAACATTCAGTACTTC. Translated: CASSQAQGEANIQYF.

This clonotype was observed many times. The chain has TRBV7-9 and TRBJ2-1; D may be TRBD2 (6 bases). Germline V CDR1 and CDR2: SEHNR, FQNEAQ (reference sequence). Trimming stripped 4 bases from V and 0 bases from J, with 13 bases between. The CDR3 totals 16 residues. CDR3 loop: CASSSSDGSSYNEQFF. Written as DNA, the CDR3 is TGTGCCAGCAGCTCGAGCGACGGGAGCTCCTACAATGAGCAGTTCTTC.

This clonotype was seen at least ten times. The V call is TRBV20-1, the J call TRBJ1-2; tentatively, D is TRBD1 (5 bases). This CDR3 comprises 16 residues. Trimming left V 4 bases short and J 0 bases short, with 18 bases between. Germline-derived CDR1 and CDR2 are DFQATT and SNEGSKA (reference sequence). CDR3 sequence: CSANPPWGYSNYGYTF. The CDR3 nucleotides are TGCAGTGCTAACCCGCCTTGGGGGTACTCTAACTATGGCTACACCTTC.

This clonotype has ten or more counts. This sequence joins TRBV12-3 or TRBV12-4 and TRBJ2-1; D gene unclear. Deletions cut 3 bases from V and 5 bases from J, with 8 bases between. The CDR3 runs to 13 residues. The CDR3, as DNA: TGTGCCAGCAGTTTCTCCAGAAACAATGAGCAGTTCTTC. The encoded protein is CASSFSRNNEQFF.

This clonotype occurred many times. Here the CDR3 DNA reads TGTGCCAGCAGCCGACCGGGACAGGGGGCTGGCTACACCTTC. Translated: CASSRPGQGAGYTF. The V call is TRBV7-9, the J call TRBJ1-2; 12 bases map to TRBD1. This CDR3 has 14 residues. V was clipped by 5 bases and J by 7 bases; unmatched bases: 5. The V gene's germline CDR1 is SEHNR and CDR2 FQNEAQ (reference sequence).

In this sample, this clonotype turned up many times. The rearrangement links TRBV6-5 to TRBJ1-1, with 9 bases matching TRBD1. This CDR3 has 17 amino acids. The germline V gene has CDR1 MNHEY and CDR2 SVGAGI. V gave up 8 bases and J gave up 3 bases; unmatched junction bases: 16. The CDR3: CASRQPGQGNRDTEAFF. In DNA, the CDR3 is TGTGCCAGCCGCCAGCCGGGACAGGGTAATAGAGACACTGAAGCTTTCTTT.

This clonotype was picked up many times. This chain links TRBV5-1 with TRBJ1-1; 7 bases align to TRBD1. After removal of 3 bases from V and 5 bases from J, the junction contained 10 bases not matched to a gene. Looked up from germline, CDR1 is SGHRS and CDR2 is YFSETQ. The CDR3 loop spans 15 amino acids. The CDR3 sequence: CASSSLQGRETEAFF. The CDR3 DNA is TGCGCCAGCAGCTCACTACAGGGGAGGGAAACTGAAGCTTTCTTT.

This clonotype was recorded many times. The V and J genes are TRBV11-2 and TRBJ2-1; TRBD2 matches 7 bases. J gave up 6 bases and V 4 bases, and 6 bases lay outside the gene matches. CDR3 length: 14 residues. The germline V gene encodes CDR1 SGHAT and CDR2 FQNNGV. DNA of the CDR3: TGTGCCAGCAGCTACTCAGGGAGGGGCAATGAGCAGTTCTTC. Residues: CASSYSGRGNEQFF.

Ten or more counts support this clonotype. V and J are TRBV3-1 and TRBJ1-1; the match to TRBD1 covers 7 bases. Losses at the gene ends were 4 bases for V and 0 bases for J; bases not matched to a gene: 2. This CDR3 is 14 amino acids long. Germline CDR1 and CDR2: LGHDT and YNNKEL (reference sequence). The CDR3 protein is CASSRQGMNTEAFF. The CDR3 bases are TGTGCCAGCAGCCGACAGGGAATGAACACTGAAGCTTTCTTT.

This clonotype was seen at least ten times. Its ends do not fully match the called genes, so a read error is possible. The chain employs TRBV5-5 and TRBJ1-1; D gene unclear. Per the germline V gene, CDR1 is SGHKS and CDR2 is YYEKEE (reference sequence). The CDR3 runs to 13 residues. CDR3 protein: CASSPVYESVSTF. The CDR3 nucleotides read TGTGCCAGCAGCCCTGTATATGAGAGCGTCTCGACCTTT.

Many counts were recorded for this clonotype. The genes are TRBV20-1 and TRBJ1-1; weak D call: TRBD1 (6 bases). Trimming removed 3 bases from V and 3 bases from J, with 17 bases in between. Germline-derived CDR1 and CDR2 are DFQATT and SNEGSKA (reference sequence). This CDR3 comprises 15 residues. In nucleotides, the CDR3 is TGCAGTGCTAGGGAAAGGACAGCGGGGCACACTGAAGCTTTCTTT. This gives the protein CSARERTAGHTEAFF.

The rearrangement uses TRBV30 and TRBJ1-1; D may be TRBD1 (6 bases). The CDR3 runs to 13 residues. The germline CDR1 and CDR2 sequences are GTSNPN and SVGIG (reference sequence). Deletions cut 4 bases from V and 1 base from J, with 10 bases between. The CDR3 DNA sequence: TGTGCCTGGATGACGGGACAGAACACTGAAGCTTTCTTT. Its protein product is CAWMTGQNTEAFF. Using reference TRBV30 and TRBJ1-1 for the parts outside the CDR3, the full variable domain is SQTIHQWPATLVQPVGSPLSLECTVEGTSNPNLYWYRQAAGRGLQLLFYSVGIGQISSEVPQNLSASRPQDRQFILSSKKLLLSDSGFYLCAWMTGQNTEAFFGQGTRLTVV.

The chain links TRBV12-3 or TRBV12-4 to TRBJ1-2; TRBD1 matches 10 bases. CDR3 length equals 13 residues. With V trimmed by 7 bases and J by 4 bases, 3 bases remained unmatched. The CDR3 reads CASKGQGGYGYTF. The CDR3 DNA reads as TGTGCCAGCAAAGGACAGGGGGGCTATGGCTACACCTTC.

The sample holds many counts of this clonotype. This rearrangement joins TRBV24-1 to TRBJ2-7; 9 nucleotides agree with TRBD1. V lost 4 bases, J lost 1 base, and 25 bases stayed unmatched. CDR3 size: 22 residues. Looked up from germline, CDR1 is KGHDR and CDR2 is SFDVKD. Here the CDR3 DNA reads TGTGCCACCAGTGACCAATTCCTCGATCCCGGACAGGGGAAGATGATATCCTACGAGCAGTACTTC. Protein sequence: CATSDQFLDPGQGKMISYEQYF.

Ten or more counts support this clonotype. CDR3 sequence: CASSLQGQGSSYNSPLHF. The DNA for the CDR3 is TGTGCCAGCAGCCTCCAAGGACAGGGGAGTTCCTATAATTCACCCCTCCACTTT. The chain carries TRBV13 and TRBJ1-6; 9 nucleotides line up with TRBD1. Germline V gene sequence: CDR1 PRHDT, CDR2 FYEKMQ (reference sequence). CDR3 length: 18 amino acids. The trim removed 5 bases at V and 1 base at J, leaving 9 bases unmatched.

This sequence joins TRBV30 and TRBJ2-7, with D possibly being TRBD2 (5 bases). The CDR3 length is 15 residues. In germline, CDR1 is GTSNPN, CDR2 SVGIG (reference sequence). V was pared by 2 bases and J by 8 bases, with 22 bases between. CDR3 sequence reads: CAWSRPGSPRYKQYF. The CDR3 region has the DNA TGTGCCTGGAGTCGCCCGGGATCACCTCGTTACAAGCAGTACTTC.